This TCR beta chain stems from a study of blood T cell repertoires in COVID-19. On the study more broadly: Researchers got acute and convalescent COVID-19 samples from the United States, Italy and Spain. Sample material is recorded as cDNA or gDNA derived from T cells, B-cell-depleted T cells, or PBMCs.

CDR3 length: 15 residues. Trimming shortened V by 6 bases and J by 2 bases, and 16 bases separated the two germline ends. The V gene's germline CDR1 is LNHDA and CDR2 SQIVND (reference sequence). As originally analysed: Amplification from reference gene primers served as the basis for estimated nucleated cell counts. The repertoire was sequenced with immunoSEQ multiplex PCR; TCRdb's copy has only in-frame clones and lacks some. The DNA was the basis for D and trimming; V, J and clone size are from that table. In the table there are around 220,000 clones, 80% to 90% of which are singletons. The chain has TRBV19 and TRBJ1-2; tentative D call: TRBD1 (5 bases). The material sequenced was peripheral blood. The sequence was collected from a man aged 45-60 years with acute or convalescent COVID-19. The DNA of the CDR3 is TGTGCCAGTAGCGCTCCGGGGGAGGTCAACTATGGCTACACCTTC. Translation: CASSAPGEVNYGYTF.